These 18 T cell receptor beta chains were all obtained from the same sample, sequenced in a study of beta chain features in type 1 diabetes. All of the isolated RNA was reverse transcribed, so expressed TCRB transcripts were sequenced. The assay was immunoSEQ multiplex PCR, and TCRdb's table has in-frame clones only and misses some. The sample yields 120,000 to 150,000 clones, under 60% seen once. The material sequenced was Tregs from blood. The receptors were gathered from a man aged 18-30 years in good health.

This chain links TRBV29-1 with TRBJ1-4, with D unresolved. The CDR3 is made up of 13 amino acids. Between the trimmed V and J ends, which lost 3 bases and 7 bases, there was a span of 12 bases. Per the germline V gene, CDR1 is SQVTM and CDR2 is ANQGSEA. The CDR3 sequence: CSVETTGVEKLFF. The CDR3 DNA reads TGCAGCGTTGAGACGACGGGTGTTGAAAAACTGTTTTTT.

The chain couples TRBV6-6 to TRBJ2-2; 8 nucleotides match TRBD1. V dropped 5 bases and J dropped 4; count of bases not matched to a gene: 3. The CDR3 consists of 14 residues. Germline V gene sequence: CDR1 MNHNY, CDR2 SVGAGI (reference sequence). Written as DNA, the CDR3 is TGTGCCAGCAGTAAGACAGGGGTCACCGGGGAGCTGTTTTTT. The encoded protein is CASSKTGVTGELFF.

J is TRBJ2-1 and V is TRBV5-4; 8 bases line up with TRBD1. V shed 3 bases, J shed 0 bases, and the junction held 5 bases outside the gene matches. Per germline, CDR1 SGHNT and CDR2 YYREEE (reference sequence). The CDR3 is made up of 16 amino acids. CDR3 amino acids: CASSWGQVSSYNEQFF. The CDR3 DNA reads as TGTGCCAGCAGCTGGGGACAGGTTAGCTCCTACAATGAGCAGTTCTTC. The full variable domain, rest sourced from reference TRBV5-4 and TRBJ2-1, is ETGVTQSPTHLIKTRGQQVTLRCSSQSGHNTVSWYQQALGQGPQFIFQYYREEENGRGNFPPRFSGLQFPNYSSELNVNALELDDSALYLCASSWGQVSSYNEQFFGPGTRLTVL.

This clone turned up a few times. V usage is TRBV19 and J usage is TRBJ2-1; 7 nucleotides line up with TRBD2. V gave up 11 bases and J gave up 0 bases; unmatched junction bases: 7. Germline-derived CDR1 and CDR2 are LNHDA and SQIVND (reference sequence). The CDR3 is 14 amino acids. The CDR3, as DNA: TGTGCCTGCCGGCGGGGGAGCTCCTACAATGAGCAGTTCTTC. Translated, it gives CACRRGSSYNEQFF.

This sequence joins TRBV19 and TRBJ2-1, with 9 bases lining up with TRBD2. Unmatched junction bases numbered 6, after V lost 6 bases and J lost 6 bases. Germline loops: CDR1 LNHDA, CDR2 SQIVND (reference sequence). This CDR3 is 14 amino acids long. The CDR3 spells CASSTTAGGNEQFF. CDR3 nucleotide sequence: TGTGCCAGTAGCACAACAGCGGGGGGCAATGAGCAGTTCTTC. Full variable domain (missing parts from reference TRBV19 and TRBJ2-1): DGGITQSPKYLFRKEGQNVTLSCEQNLNHDAMYWYRQDPGQGLRLIYYSQIVNDFQKGDIAEGYSVSREKKESFPLTVTSAQKNPTAFYLCASSTTAGGNEQFFGPGTRLTVL.

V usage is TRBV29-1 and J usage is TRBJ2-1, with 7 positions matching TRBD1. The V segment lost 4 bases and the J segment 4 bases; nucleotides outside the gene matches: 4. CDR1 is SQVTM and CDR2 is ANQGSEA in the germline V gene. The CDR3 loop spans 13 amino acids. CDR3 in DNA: TGCAGCGTTGCCCGGGACAGATACAATGAGCAGTTCTTC. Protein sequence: CSVARDRYNEQFF.

CDR3 region: CASSLALIGQGKSEQYF. DNA for the CDR3: TGTGCCAGCAGCTTAGCGCTGATAGGGCAGGGGAAATCCGAGCAGTACTTC. The chain links TRBV7-9 to TRBJ2-7, with a weak D call TRBD1 (6 bases). In germline, CDR1 is SEHNR, CDR2 FQNEAQ (reference sequence). The CDR3 covers 17 residues. Trimming took 0 bases from V and 6 from J, leaving 21 bases between them.

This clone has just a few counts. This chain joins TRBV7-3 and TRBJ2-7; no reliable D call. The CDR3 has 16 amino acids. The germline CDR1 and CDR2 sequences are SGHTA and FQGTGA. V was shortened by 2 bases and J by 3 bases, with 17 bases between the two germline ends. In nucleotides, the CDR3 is TGTGCCAGCAGCTTATGGTTTTGGCAGATCTTCTACGAGCAGTACTTC. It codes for CASSLWFWQIFYEQYF.

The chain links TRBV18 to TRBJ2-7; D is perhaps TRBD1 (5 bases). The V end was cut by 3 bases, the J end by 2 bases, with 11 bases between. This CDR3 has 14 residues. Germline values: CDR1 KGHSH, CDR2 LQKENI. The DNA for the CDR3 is TGTGCCAGCTCACCCGCGACAGCTACCTACGAGCAGTACTTC. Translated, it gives CASSPATATYEQYF.

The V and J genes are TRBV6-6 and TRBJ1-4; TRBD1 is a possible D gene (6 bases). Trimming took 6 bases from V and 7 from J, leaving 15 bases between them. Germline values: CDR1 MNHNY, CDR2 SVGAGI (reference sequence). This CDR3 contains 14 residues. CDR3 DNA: TGTGCCAGCAGGAGCACAGGGATGGGTGAAAAACTGTTTTTT. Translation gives CASRSTGMGEKLFF.

The CDR3 here is CASSRTGALREQYF. CDR3 coding DNA: TGTGCCAGTAGCCGGACAGGGGCCTTGCGGGAGCAGTACTTC. This chain links TRBV19 with TRBJ2-7; 9 bases are a match to TRBD1. The CDR3 consists of 14 residues. CDR1 is LNHDA and CDR2 is SQIVND in the germline V gene (reference sequence). J lost 7 bases, V lost 6 bases, and 10 bases had no gene match.

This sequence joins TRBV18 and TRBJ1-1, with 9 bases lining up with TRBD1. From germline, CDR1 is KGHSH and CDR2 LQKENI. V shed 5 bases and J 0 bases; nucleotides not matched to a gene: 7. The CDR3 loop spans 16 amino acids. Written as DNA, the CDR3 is TGTGCCAGCTCAACGGACAGGGGTATAATGAACACTGAAGCTTTCTTT. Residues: CASSTDRGIMNTEAFF.

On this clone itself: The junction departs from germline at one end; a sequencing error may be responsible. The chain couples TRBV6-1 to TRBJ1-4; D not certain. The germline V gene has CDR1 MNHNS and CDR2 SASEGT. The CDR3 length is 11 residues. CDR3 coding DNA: TGTGCCAGCAGCTCCAAGCGGGCGGTACTTTTT. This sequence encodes CASSSKRAVLF.

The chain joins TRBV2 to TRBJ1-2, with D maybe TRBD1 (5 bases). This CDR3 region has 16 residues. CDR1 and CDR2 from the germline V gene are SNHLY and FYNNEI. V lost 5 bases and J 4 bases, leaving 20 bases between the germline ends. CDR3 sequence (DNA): TGTGCCAGCAGTCCGGGGGACGCAGATTTAGGCTATGGCTACACCTTC. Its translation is CASSPGDADLGYGYTF.

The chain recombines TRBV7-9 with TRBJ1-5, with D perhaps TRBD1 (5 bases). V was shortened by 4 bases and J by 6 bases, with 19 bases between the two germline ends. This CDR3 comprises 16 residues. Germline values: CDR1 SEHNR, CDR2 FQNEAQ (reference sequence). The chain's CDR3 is CASSSTQGIRGQPQHF. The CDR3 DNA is TGTGCCAGCAGCTCGACCCAGGGAATTCGAGGTCAGCCCCAGCATTTT.

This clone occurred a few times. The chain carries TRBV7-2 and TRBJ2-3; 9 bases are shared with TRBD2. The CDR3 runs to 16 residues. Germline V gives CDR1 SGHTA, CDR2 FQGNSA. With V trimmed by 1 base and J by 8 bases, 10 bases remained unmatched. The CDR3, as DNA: TGTGCCAGCAGCTTAGAATCAGTGCGGGGGGGCTCTACGCAGTATTTT. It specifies CASSLESVRGGSTQYF.

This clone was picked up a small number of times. CDR3 nucleotides: TGTGCCAGCAGCCGAACTCAGGGAGGCGAGCAGTACTTC. This translates into CASSRTQGGEQYF. The chain links TRBV7-9 to TRBJ2-7; D possibly corresponds to TRBD2 (6 bases). The CDR3 is 13 amino acids. Germline V gene data show CDR1 as SEHNR and CDR2 as FQNEAQ (reference sequence). V was clipped by 5 bases and J by 6 bases, with 14 bases between them. The whole variable domain, filled in from reference TRBV7-9 and TRBJ2-7, reads DTGVSQNPRHKITKRGQNVTFRCDPISEHNRLYWYRQTLGQGPEFLTYFQNEAQLEKSRLLSDRFSAERPKGSFSTLEIQRTEQGDSAMYLCASSRTQGGEQYFGPGTRLTVT.

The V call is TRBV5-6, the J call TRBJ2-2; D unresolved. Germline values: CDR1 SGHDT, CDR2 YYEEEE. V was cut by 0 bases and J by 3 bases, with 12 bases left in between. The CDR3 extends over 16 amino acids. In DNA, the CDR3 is TGTGCCAGCAGCTTGGGAACAGCCCGAGACACCGGGGAGCTGTTTTTT. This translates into CASSLGTARDTGELFF.